This T cell receptor beta chain was sequenced for a study of blood T cell repertoires in COVID-19. Individuals aged about 18 to 100 years were recruited from some 26 US areas. In the 2 weeks before study entry, exposed participants met a COVID-19 case, which was PCR-confirmed or clinician-diagnosed. V shed 0 bases and J shed 0 bases, with 7 bases lying between them. This CDR3 is built from 14 residues. Germline assignment: CDR1 SGHDT and CDR2 YYEEEE. Assay used: immunoSEQ multiplex PCR; TCRdb lists only in-frame clones, some missing. The table includes fewer than 200,000 clones, 84% detected once. The sequencing input was PBMCs or T cells enriched from blood (not recorded which). J is TRBJ2-7 and V is TRBV5-6; the D gene is possibly TRBD2 (6 bases). The clonotype comes from a woman younger than 45 who had been exposed to COVID-19. Here the CDR3 reads CASSLAGVSYEQYF. The CDR3 DNA follows: TGTGCCAGCAGCTTGGCGGGGGTCTCCTACGAGCAGTACTTC.